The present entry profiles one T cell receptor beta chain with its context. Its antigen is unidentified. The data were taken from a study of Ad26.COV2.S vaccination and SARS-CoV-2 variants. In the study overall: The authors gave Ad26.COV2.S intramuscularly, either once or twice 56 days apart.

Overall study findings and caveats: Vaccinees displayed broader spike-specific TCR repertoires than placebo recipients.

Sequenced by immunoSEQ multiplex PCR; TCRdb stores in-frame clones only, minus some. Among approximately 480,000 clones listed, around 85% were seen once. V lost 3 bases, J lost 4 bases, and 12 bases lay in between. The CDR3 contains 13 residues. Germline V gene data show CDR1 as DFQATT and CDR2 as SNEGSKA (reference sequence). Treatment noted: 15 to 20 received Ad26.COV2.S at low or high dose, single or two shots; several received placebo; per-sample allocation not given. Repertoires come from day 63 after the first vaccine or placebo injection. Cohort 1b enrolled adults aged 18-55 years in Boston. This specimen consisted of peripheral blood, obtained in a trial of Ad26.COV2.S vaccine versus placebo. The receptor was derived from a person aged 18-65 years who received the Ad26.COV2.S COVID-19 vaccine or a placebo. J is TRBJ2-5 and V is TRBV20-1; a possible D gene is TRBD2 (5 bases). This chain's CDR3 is CSASRGVRETQYF. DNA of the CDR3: TGCAGTGCTAGTCGGGGAGTGCGAGAGACCCAGTACTTC.